This TCR beta chain was sequenced for a study of molecular identifiers for immune sequencing clone quantification. TCRdb reanalysed the PCR reads using MiXCR and keeps one entry per CDR3 protein. Of about 320,000 distinct CDR3 sequences in the sample, roughly a quarter were seen once. The CDR3 contains 13 residues. The V end lost 5 bases, the J end lost 7 bases, and 15 bases lay between the germline ends. Looked up from germline, CDR1 is ENHRY and CDR2 is SYGVKD. Sorting recovered naive CD8 T cells on a CD8+CD4-CCR7+CD45RA+ profile. Whole-study results and caveats: Clone sizes that are highly expanded could be underestimated when identical TCR molecules share a barcode. Effector cells kept over 99% of their molecules in clones above 20 RNA copies, while naive cells kept under 1% there.

To note about this clonotype: Its cognate antigen is unknown.

The sequenced material came from naive CD8+ T cells from blood, with Jurkat cell RNA spiked in. As for subset: FACS-sorted CD8+CD4-CCR7+CD45RA+ naive T cells. The receptor comes from a human donor in good health. Some libraries in this study had Jurkat cell RNA spiked in. V gene TRBV10-3 combines with J gene TRBJ2-7; TRBD2 is a possible D gene (7 bases). CDR3 residues: CAISSGGGPEQYF. The CDR3 DNA reads as TGTGCCATCAGTTCTGGGGGGGGCCCGGAGCAGTACTTC.